Listed here are 29 T cell receptor beta chains from one sample, sequenced in a study of cytomegalovirus exposure and HLA in healthy donors. PCR was performed using 60 Vbeta and 13 Jbeta primers. Method: immunoSEQ multiplex PCR; TCRdb's copy keeps in-frame clones and lacks some. The sample consists of under 130,000 clones, roughly three fifths of them appearing once. Sequenced input: PBMCs. The source is a man aged 25-45 years in good health and CMV-seropositive.

Only a few counts were recorded for this clone. The V gene is TRBV5-1, the J gene TRBJ2-3; TRBD2 matches 10 bases. The CDR3 is 16 residues long. Germline CDR1 SGHRS, CDR2 YFSETQ. V lost 0 bases, J lost 2 bases, and 3 bases stayed unmatched. Here the CDR3 DNA reads TGCGCCAGCAGCTTGGAGCGGGGGGGCGCCACAGATACGCAGTATTTT. Its translation: CASSLERGGATDTQYF.

The V gene is TRBV21-1, the J gene TRBJ2-2; TRBD1, as called in the table, went unchecked against the DNA. TRBV21-1 is noted as a pseudogene. CDR3 length: 15 residues. The chain's CDR3 is CASSSRTGSPGELFF. CDR3 DNA sequence: TGTGCCAGCAGCTCCCGGACAGGGTCGCCCGGGGAGCTGTTTTTT.

The rearrangement joins TRBV14 to TRBJ1-5, with D possibly TRBD1 on 6 matching bases. V was clipped by 5 bases and J by 7 bases, with 12 bases between them. Germline lookup yields CDR1 SGHDN and CDR2 FVKESK. The length of the CDR3 is 13 residues. CDR3 in DNA: TGTGCCAGCAGCTCCGACAGGACCCAGCCCCAGCATTTT. It is translated as CASSSDRTQPQHF.

V gene TRBV7-8 combines with J gene TRBJ1-5; D gene unclear. This CDR3 region has 12 residues. V was trimmed by 5 bases and J by 1 base, leaving 3 bases between them. Germline values: CDR1 SGHVS, CDR2 FQNEAQ. The CDR3 loop reads CASSLSNQPQHF. In DNA, the CDR3 is TGTGCCAGCAGCCTCAGCAATCAGCCCCAGCATTTT.

J is TRBJ2-2 and V is TRBV5-6, with D possibly being TRBD2 (5 bases). The germline V gene encodes CDR1 SGHDT and CDR2 YYEEEE. This CDR3 region has 14 residues. Trimming cost V 2 bases and J 5 bases, with 10 bases left between them. CDR3 nucleotides: TGTGCCAGCAGCTTAATTTCGGGGACCGGGGAGCTGTTTTTT. It codes for CASSLISGTGELFF. Drawing the rest from reference TRBV5-6 and TRBJ2-2, the complete variable domain is DAGVTQSPTHLIKTRGQQVTLRCSPKSGHDTVSWYQQALGQGPQFIFQYYEEEERQRGNFPDRFSGHQFPNYSSELNVNALLLGDSALYLCASSLISGTGELFFGEGSRLTVL.

This clone was seen once. This chain connects TRBV19 to TRBJ2-1; TRBD2 agrees at 10 bases. CDR3 length: 18 residues. Trimming took 5 bases from V and 4 from J; bases not matched to a gene: 14. In germline, CDR1 is LNHDA, CDR2 SQIVND (reference sequence). In DNA form, the CDR3 reads TGTGCCAGTAGTTCCGAGCCTGCTAGCGGGGGTTTTTACAATGAGCAGTTCTTC. It codes for CASSSEPASGGFYNEQFF.

DNA of the CDR3: TGCGCCAGCAGCGCCGGGGTTCACTACGAGCAGTACTTC. Translating gives CASSAGVHYEQYF. The rearrangement joins TRBV5-1 to TRBJ2-7, with D possibly matching TRBD2 (5 bases). Germline-derived CDR1 and CDR2 are SGHRS and YFSETQ. The CDR3 spans 13 residues. Trimming cost V 4 bases and J 3 bases, with 11 bases left between them. Complete variable domain (other parts from reference TRBV5-1 and TRBJ2-7): KAGVTQTPRYLIKTRGQQVTLSCSPISGHRSVSWYQQTPGQGLQFLFEYFSETQRNKGNFPGRFSGRQFSNSRSEMNVSTLELGDSALYLCASSAGVHYEQYFGPGTRLTVT.

This chain joins TRBV13 and TRBJ2-1, with 7 bases matching TRBD1. Losses at the gene ends were 3 bases for V and 3 bases for J; bases not matched to a gene: 2. The CDR3 is 14 amino acids. In germline, CDR1 is PRHDT, CDR2 FYEKMQ (reference sequence). In DNA, the CDR3 is TGTGCCAGCAGCTTGACAGGGTTCTACAATGAGCAGTTCTTC. It codes for CASSLTGFYNEQFF.

This clone turned up a few times. The chain recombines TRBV6-5 with TRBJ2-1; D may be TRBD1 (5 bases). Per the germline V gene, CDR1 is MNHEY and CDR2 is SVGAGI. This CDR3 is built from 12 residues. Trimming took 6 bases from V and 4 from J, leaving 7 bases between them. This CDR3 reads CASRQGYNEQFF. CDR3 nucleotide sequence: TGTGCCAGCAGGCAGGGATACAATGAGCAGTTCTTC.

The chain joins TRBV11-1 to TRBJ1-1; 7 positions agree with TRBD1. Germline values: CDR1 SGHAT, CDR2 FQDESV (reference sequence). The junction had 6 bases not matched to a gene; V was cut back by 2 bases and J by 3 bases. The CDR3 runs to 15 residues. The CDR3: CASSLIAGGYTEAFF. The CDR3, as DNA: TGTGCCAGCAGCTTAATCGCAGGGGGTTACACTGAAGCTTTCTTT.

The V and J genes are TRBV2 and TRBJ1-2; D gene unclear. V lost 0 bases, J lost 8 bases, and 13 bases lay in between. This CDR3 is built from 14 residues. CDR1 and CDR2 from the germline V gene are SNHLY and FYNNEI. CDR3 protein: CASSEARSLRGYTF. For the CDR3, the DNA is TGTGCCAGCAGTGAAGCGCGGAGCTTGAGGGGCTACACCTTC.

J is TRBJ1-4 and V is TRBV6-5, with D unresolved. The CDR3 totals 11 residues. Deletions cut 4 bases from V and 8 bases from J, with 5 bases between. In germline, CDR1 is MNHEY, CDR2 SVGAGI. The chain's CDR3 is CASSSGEKLFF. Written as DNA, the CDR3 is TGTGCCAGCAGTTCCGGGGAAAAACTGTTTTTT.

This clone has only one observation. The gene calls are TRBV11-2 and TRBJ2-1, with 9 bases lining up with TRBD2. With 4 bases clipped from V and 10 bases from J, the junction kept 11 bases outside the gene matches. Germline V CDR1 and CDR2: SGHAT, FQNNGV. The CDR3 covers 15 residues. CDR3 loop: CASSYYAGGQREQFF. CDR3 bases: TGTGCCAGCAGCTATTACGCGGGGGGGCAGCGGGAGCAGTTCTTC.

The CDR3 spells CASSGQPNTEAFF. CDR3 bases: TGTGCCAGCAGCGGACAGCCGAACACTGAAGCTTTCTTT. The chain links TRBV2 to TRBJ1-1; a possible D gene is TRBD1 (6 bases). Germline V CDR1 and CDR2: SNHLY, FYNNEI. Trimming removed 6 bases from V and 1 base from J, with 9 bases in between. This CDR3 contains 13 residues.

This chain uses TRBV28 with TRBJ2-2, with a weak D call TRBD2 (6 bases). V dropped 5 bases and J dropped 6 bases, with 16 bases sitting between them. CDR1 is MDHEN and CDR2 is SYDVKM in the germline V gene. The CDR3 length is 15 residues. This chain's CDR3 is CASSPAGWASGELFF. The CDR3 region has the DNA TGTGCCAGCAGTCCCGCGGGGTGGGCATCCGGGGAGCTGTTTTTT.

The chain recombines TRBV7-3 with TRBJ2-1; D gene ambiguous. Trimming took off 1 base at V and 4 bases at J, with 8 bases between the two ends. Per germline, CDR1 SGHTA and CDR2 FQGTGA. CDR3 size: 14 residues. CDR3 sequence: CASSLSPSYNEQFF. Written as DNA, the CDR3 is TGTGCCAGCAGCTTAAGTCCGTCTTACAATGAGCAGTTCTTC.

This clone was counted a few times. J is TRBJ1-5 and V is TRBV19; TRBD1 is a possible D gene (6 bases). The CDR3 loop spans 14 amino acids. V lost 7 bases to trimming and J lost 3 bases, with 13 bases between them. The germline gives CDR1 LNHDA, CDR2 SQIVND (reference sequence). CDR3 coding DNA: TGTGCCAGTACCCAAGGACAGTTCAATCAGCCCCAGCATTTT. Residues: CASTQGQFNQPQHF.

This chain links TRBV20-1 with TRBJ1-2, with D unclear. This CDR3 region has 11 residues. The germline V and J ends were trimmed by 8 bases and 4 bases, with 11 bases remaining between them. Germline V gene lookup returns CDR1 DFQATT and CDR2 SNEGSKA (reference sequence). DNA of the CDR3: TGCAGTCTAATCAAGTCCTATGGCTACACCTTC. As protein: CSLIKSYGYTF.

This clone was seen a few times. V and J are TRBV6-6 and TRBJ1-4; D is possibly TRBD1 (5 bases). V dropped 6 bases and J dropped 7 bases, with 12 bases sitting between them. The CDR3 has 13 residues. Germline CDR1 reads MNHNY; CDR2 reads SVGAGI (reference sequence). The CDR3 region has the DNA TGTGCCAGCAGGGGGACTTCCTTTGAAAAACTGTTTTTT. Translating it yields CASRGTSFEKLFF.

This clone was found a few times. The chain carries TRBV4-1 and TRBJ2-7; 7 nucleotides align to TRBD1. The V segment lost 3 bases and the J segment 5 bases; nucleotides outside the gene matches: 4. The CDR3 consists of 13 residues. Germline CDR1 is MGHRA and CDR2 is YSYEKL. The CDR3, as DNA: TGCGCCAGCAGCCACGTTACAGGGGACGAGCAGTACTTC. Protein product: CASSHVTGDEQYF.

Remarks on this clone: The sample carries other DNA sequences with the same CDR3. For the CDR3, the DNA is TGTGCCAGCTCACCAGGCCAGGGTGGCTACACCTTC. It yields the protein CASSPGQGGYTF. The rearrangement uses TRBV18 and TRBJ1-2, with TRBD1 as a possible D gene (5 bases). This CDR3 spans 12 amino acids. Trimming left V 2 bases short and J 7 bases short, with 8 bases between. Per the germline V gene, CDR1 is KGHSH and CDR2 is LQKENI. Together with reference TRBV18 and TRBJ1-2, the CDR3 gives the full variable domain: NAGVMQNPRHLVRRRGQEARLRCSPMKGHSHVYWYRQLPEEGLKFMVYLQKENIIDESGMPKERFSAEFPKEGPSILRIQQVVRGDSAAYFCASSPGQGGYTFGSGTRLTVV.

The chain is built from TRBV6-1 and TRBJ2-3; 7 bases align to TRBD1. This CDR3 is built from 14 residues. Trimming at V came to 6 bases and at J to 1 base, leaving 4 bases not matched to a gene. Germline CDR1 reads MNHNS; CDR2 reads SASEGT. The CDR3 protein is CASRRQGGTDTQYF. CDR3 nucleotides: TGTGCCAGCAGGAGACAGGGAGGCACAGATACGCAGTATTTT.

This chain uses TRBV5-4 with TRBJ1-2, with TRBD1 identical over 8 bases. The CDR3 is 14 residues long. Germline V gene data show CDR1 as SGHNT and CDR2 as YYREEE (reference sequence). Trimming took 6 bases from V and 8 from J; bases not matched to a gene: 12. The CDR3 loop is CASTLIGTGRGYTF. The CDR3, as DNA: TGTGCCAGCACCCTCATCGGGACAGGCAGGGGCTACACCTTC.

The chain has TRBV10-3 and TRBJ2-7; 8 bases align to TRBD2. Germline lookup yields CDR1 ENHRY and CDR2 SYGVKD. Germline trimming cut 0 bases from V and 2 bases from J; bases unmatched to any gene: 6. The CDR3 covers 16 residues. CDR3 loop: CAISESDSGATYEQYF. CDR3 coding DNA: TGTGCCATCAGTGAGTCGGATAGCGGGGCGACCTACGAGCAGTACTTC.

This rearrangement joins TRBV5-4 to TRBJ1-5, with 7 nucleotides matching TRBD1. The CDR3 spans 12 residues. Germline-derived CDR1 and CDR2 are SGHNT and YYREEE (reference sequence). V shed 3 bases and J 9 bases; nucleotides not matched to a gene: 3. The CDR3 region is CASSSPGGPQHF. In DNA, the CDR3 is TGTGCCAGCAGCTCACCAGGGGGGCCCCAGCATTTT.

This clone was recorded a few times. CDR3 amino acids: CASSPDTSGNTIYF. For the CDR3, the DNA is TGCGCCAGCAGCCCGGACACCTCTGGAAACACCATATATTTT. The rearrangement links TRBV5-1 to TRBJ1-3; a weak D match, TRBD1 (5 bases). The CDR3 extends over 14 amino acids. Germline V lookup: CDR1 SGHRS, CDR2 YFSETQ. The V end was cut by 4 bases, the J end by 0 bases, with 8 bases between. Filled out from reference TRBV5-1 and TRBJ1-3, the complete variable domain reads KAGVTQTPRYLIKTRGQQVTLSCSPISGHRSVSWYQQTPGQGLQFLFEYFSETQRNKGNFPGRFSGRQFSNSRSEMNVSTLELGDSALYLCASSPDTSGNTIYFGEGSWLTVV.

This rearrangement joins TRBV6-5 to TRBJ2-2, with a weak D call TRBD2 (6 bases). CDR3 length: 15 amino acids. CDR1 is MNHEY, CDR2 SVGAGI, per germline. Deletions cut 6 bases from V and 1 base from J, with 12 bases between. The CDR3 sequence: CASSSGLLNTGELFF. In DNA form, the CDR3 reads TGTGCCAGCAGCTCGGGACTCTTGAACACCGGGGAGCTGTTTTTT.

This clone is a singleton in its sample. The rearrangement uses TRBV7-9 and TRBJ2-7; 9 nucleotides align to TRBD1. V trimming: 3 bases; J trimming: 6 bases; junction bases outside the gene matches: 6. The CDR3 totals 14 residues. Germline loops: CDR1 SEHNR, CDR2 FQNEAQ (reference sequence). The CDR3, as DNA: TGTGCCAGCAGCTTCCCGGGACAGGGAGGCGAGCAGTACTTC. It translates to CASSFPGQGGEQYF.

The chain is built from TRBV10-3 and TRBJ1-4; perhaps TRBD1 as D (5 bases). V dropped 4 bases and J dropped 8 bases, with 14 bases sitting between them. Germline V gene data show CDR1 as ENHRY and CDR2 as SYGVKD. The CDR3 is 14 residues long. This CDR3 is CAISALPGGEKLFF. The DNA of the CDR3 is TGTGCCATCAGTGCCCTCCCCGGGGGGGAAAAACTGTTTTTT.